The clone carrying this TCR beta chain was recorded many times. Its antigen is as yet unknown. Either OKT3 anti-CD3 antibody or CD3/CD28 beads expanded T cells from blood mononuclear cells over roughly three days. Bispecific antibody was added to 5 x 10^4 or so normal T cells and 5 x 10^4 or so target cells. Libraries carried unique molecular identifiers used for clonotype counts. TCRdb re-derived calls from the 5' RACE reads in MiXCR, one entry per CDR3 protein. The table has just over 20,000 distinct CDR3 sequences, approximately 2.4% seen once. The CDR3 consists of 15 residues. Germline CDR1 reads SGHRS; CDR2 reads YFSETQ. Trimming shortened V by 1 base and J by 5 bases, and 13 bases separated the two germline ends. The sample belongs to a study of beta chain bispecific antibodies for T cell cancers. As for the study in general: Healthy donor T cells cocultured with leukemia lines and bispecific antibodies.

Study-level findings and limits: The leukemia cells, rather than normal T cells, gave most of the targeted TRBV signal.

This receptor was identified in a human donor in good health. Some clones in this sample may be carry-over from other donors' samples. The genes are TRBV5-1 and TRBJ1-5, with D perhaps matching TRBD1 (5 bases). The sample consisted of healthy donor T cells cultured with leukemia cells. In DNA, the CDR3 is TGCGCCAGCAGCTTGTGGACGGGGGTAGATCAGCCCCAGCATTTT. Translating gives CASSLWTGVDQPQHF.